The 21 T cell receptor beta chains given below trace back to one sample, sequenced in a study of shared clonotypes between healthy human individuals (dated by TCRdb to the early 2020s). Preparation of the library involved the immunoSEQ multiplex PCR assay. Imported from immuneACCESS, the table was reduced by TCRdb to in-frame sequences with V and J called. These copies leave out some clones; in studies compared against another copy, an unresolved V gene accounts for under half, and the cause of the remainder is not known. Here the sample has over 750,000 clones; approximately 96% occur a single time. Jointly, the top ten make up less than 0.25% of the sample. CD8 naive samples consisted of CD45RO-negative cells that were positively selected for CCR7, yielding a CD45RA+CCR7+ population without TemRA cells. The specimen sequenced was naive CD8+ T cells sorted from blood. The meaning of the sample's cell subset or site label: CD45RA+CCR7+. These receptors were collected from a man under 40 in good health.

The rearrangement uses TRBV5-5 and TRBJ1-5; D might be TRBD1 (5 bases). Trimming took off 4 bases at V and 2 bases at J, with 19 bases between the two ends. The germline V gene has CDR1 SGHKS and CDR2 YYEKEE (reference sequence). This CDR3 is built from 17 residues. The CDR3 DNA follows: TGTGCCAGCAGCCCCTCTGTCAGGGAACGAGGCAATCAGCCCCAGCATTTT. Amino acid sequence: CASSPSVRERGNQPQHF.

CDR3: CASSPPMRDRVGRIDGYTF. The CDR3 region has the DNA TGTGCCAGCTCACCACCGATGAGGGACAGGGTCGGAAGAATAGATGGCTACACCTTC. The J gene is TRBJ1-2, the V gene TRBV18, with 9 bases matching TRBD1. CDR3 length: 19 residues. Trimming cost V 0 bases and J 6 bases; bases outside gene matches: 17. Germline V gene sequence: CDR1 KGHSH, CDR2 LQKENI.

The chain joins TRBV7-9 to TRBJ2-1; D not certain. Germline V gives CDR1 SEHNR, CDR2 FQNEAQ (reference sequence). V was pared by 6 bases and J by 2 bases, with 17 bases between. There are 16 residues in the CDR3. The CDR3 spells CASSMVELNAYNEQFF. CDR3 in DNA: TGTGCCAGCAGTATGGTGGAACTAAATGCCTACAATGAGCAGTTCTTC. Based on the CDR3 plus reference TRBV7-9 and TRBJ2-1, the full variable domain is DTGVSQNPRHKITKRGQNVTFRCDPISEHNRLYWYRQTLGQGPEFLTYFQNEAQLEKSRLLSDRFSAERPKGSFSTLEIQRTEQGDSAMYLCASSMVELNAYNEQFFGPGTRLTVL.

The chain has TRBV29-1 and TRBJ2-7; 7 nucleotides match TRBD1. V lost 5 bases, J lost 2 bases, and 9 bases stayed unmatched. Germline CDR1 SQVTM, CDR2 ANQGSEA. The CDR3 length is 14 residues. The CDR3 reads CSVYWTGTPYEQYF. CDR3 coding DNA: TGCAGCGTTTACTGGACAGGTACACCCTACGAGCAGTACTTC.

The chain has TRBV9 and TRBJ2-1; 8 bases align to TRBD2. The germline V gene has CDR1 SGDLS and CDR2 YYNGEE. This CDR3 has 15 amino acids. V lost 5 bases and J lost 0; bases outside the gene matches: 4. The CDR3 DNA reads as TGTGCCAGCAGTGAGAGCGGGAGCTCCTACAATGAGCAGTTCTTC. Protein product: CASSESGSSYNEQFF.

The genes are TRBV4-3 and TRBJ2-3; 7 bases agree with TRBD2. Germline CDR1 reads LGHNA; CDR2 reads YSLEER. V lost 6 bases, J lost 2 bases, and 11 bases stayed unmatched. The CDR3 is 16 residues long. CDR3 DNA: TGCGCCAGCAGTCCTATGACAGCGGGGTACACAGATACGCAGTATTTT. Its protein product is CASSPMTAGYTDTQYF.

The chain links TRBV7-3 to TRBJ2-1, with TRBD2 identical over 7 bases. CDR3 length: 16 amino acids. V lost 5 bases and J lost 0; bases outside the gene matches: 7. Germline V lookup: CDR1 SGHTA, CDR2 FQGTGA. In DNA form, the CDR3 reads TGTGCCAGCAGCCTTGGACTAGGCGGCTCCTACAATGAGCAGTTCTTC. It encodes CASSLGLGGSYNEQFF.

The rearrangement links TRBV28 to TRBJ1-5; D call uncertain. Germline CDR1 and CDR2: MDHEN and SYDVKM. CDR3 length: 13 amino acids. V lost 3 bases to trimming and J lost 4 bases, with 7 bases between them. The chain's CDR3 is CASSLVGNQPQHF. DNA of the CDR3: TGTGCCAGCAGTTTGGTGGGAAATCAGCCCCAGCATTTT. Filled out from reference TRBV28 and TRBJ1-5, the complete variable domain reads DVKVTQSSRYLVKRTGEKVFLECVQDMDHENMFWYRQDPGLGLRLIYFSYDVKMKEKGDIPEGYSVSREKKERFSLILESASTNQTSMYLCASSLVGNQPQHFGDGTRLSIL.

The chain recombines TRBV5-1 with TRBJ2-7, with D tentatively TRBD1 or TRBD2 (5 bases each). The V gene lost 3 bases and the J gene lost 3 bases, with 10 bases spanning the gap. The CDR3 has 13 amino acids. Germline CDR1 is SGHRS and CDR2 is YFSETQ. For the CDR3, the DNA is TGCGCCAGCAGCTGGGACGGATACTACGAGCAGTACTTC. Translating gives CASSWDGYYEQYF.

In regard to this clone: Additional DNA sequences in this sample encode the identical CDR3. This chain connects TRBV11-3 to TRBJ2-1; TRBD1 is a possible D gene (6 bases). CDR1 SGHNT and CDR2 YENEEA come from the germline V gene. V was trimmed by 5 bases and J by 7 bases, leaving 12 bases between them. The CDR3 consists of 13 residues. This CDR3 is CASSLGQYNEQFF. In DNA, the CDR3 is TGTGCCAGCAGCCTCGGACAGTATAATGAGCAGTTCTTC.

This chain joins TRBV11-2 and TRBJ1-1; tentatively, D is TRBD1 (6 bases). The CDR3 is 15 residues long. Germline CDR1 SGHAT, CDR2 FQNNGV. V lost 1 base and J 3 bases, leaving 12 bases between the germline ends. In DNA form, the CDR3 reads TGTGCCAGCAGCTTAGCGGGGGGCCTCGACACTGAAGCTTTCTTT. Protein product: CASSLAGGLDTEAFF.

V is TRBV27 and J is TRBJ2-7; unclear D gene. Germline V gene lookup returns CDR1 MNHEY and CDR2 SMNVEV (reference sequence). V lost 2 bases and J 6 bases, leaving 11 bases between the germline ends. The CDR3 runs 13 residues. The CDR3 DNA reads TGTGCCAGCAGTTTAAGGTCTGGCCGCGAGCAGTACTTC. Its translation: CASSLRSGREQYF.

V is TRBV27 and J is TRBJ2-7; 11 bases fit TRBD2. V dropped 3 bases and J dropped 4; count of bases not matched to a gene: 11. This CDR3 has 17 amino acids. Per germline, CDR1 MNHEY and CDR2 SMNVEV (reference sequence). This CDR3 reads CASSLGALAGGFYEQYF. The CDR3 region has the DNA TGTGCCAGCAGTTTGGGGGCATTAGCGGGAGGGTTTTACGAGCAGTACTTC.

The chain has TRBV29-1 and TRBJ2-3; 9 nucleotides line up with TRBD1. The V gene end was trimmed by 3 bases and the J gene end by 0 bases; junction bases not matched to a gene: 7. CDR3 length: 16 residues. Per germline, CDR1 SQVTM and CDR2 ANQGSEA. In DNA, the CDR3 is TGCAGCGTTGACTATTGGACAGGGGACAGCACAGATACGCAGTATTTT. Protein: CSVDYWTGDSTDTQYF.

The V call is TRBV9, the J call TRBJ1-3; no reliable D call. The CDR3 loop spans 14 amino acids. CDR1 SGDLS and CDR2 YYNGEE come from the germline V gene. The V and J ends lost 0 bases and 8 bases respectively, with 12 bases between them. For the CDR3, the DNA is TGTGCCAGCAGCGTAGGCTCTCTACGGGACACCATATATTTT. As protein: CASSVGSLRDTIYF. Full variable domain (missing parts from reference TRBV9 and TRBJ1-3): DSGVTQTPKHLITATGQRVTLRCSPRSGDLSVYWYQQSLDQGLQFLIQYYNGEERAKGNILERFSAQQFPDLHSELNLSSLELGDSALYFCASSVGSLRDTIYFGEGSWLTVV.

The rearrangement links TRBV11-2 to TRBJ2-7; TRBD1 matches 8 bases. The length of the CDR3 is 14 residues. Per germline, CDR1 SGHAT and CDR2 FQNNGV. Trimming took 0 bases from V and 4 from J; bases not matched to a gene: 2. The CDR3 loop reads CASSLEQGGYEQYF. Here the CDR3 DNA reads TGTGCCAGCAGCTTAGAACAGGGGGGTTACGAGCAGTACTTC.

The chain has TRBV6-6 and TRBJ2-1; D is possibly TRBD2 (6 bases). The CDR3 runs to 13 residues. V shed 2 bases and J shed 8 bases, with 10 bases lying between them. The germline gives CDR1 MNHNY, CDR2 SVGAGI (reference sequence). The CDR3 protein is CASSYERGDEQFF. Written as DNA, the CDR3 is TGTGCCAGCAGTTACGAACGCGGGGATGAGCAGTTCTTC.

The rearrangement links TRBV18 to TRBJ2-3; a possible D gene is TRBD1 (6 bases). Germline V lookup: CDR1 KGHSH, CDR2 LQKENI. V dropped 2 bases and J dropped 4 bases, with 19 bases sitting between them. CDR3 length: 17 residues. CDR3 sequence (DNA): TGTGCCAGCTCACCATACTTACCTGGGGGCCTATCAGATACGCAGTATTTT. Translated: CASSPYLPGGLSDTQYF.

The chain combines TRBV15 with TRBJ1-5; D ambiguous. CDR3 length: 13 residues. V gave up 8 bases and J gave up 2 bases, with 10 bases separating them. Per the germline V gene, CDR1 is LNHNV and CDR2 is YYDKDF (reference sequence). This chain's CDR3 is CATQWERNQPQHF. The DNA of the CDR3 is TGTGCCACCCAATGGGAACGCAATCAGCCCCAGCATTTT.

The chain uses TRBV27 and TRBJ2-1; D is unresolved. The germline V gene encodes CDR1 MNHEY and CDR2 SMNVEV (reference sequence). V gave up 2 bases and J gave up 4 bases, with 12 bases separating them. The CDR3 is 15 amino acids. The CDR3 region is CASSLKRPLYNEQFF. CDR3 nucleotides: TGTGCCAGCAGTTTAAAGAGACCCCTTTACAATGAGCAGTTCTTC.

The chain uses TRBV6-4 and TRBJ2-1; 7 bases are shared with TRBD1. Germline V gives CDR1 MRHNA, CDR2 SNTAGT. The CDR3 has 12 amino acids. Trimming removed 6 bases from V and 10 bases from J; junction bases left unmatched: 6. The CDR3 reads CASSPGGWEQFF. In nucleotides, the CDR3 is TGTGCCAGCAGCCCAGGGGGTTGGGAGCAGTTCTTC.